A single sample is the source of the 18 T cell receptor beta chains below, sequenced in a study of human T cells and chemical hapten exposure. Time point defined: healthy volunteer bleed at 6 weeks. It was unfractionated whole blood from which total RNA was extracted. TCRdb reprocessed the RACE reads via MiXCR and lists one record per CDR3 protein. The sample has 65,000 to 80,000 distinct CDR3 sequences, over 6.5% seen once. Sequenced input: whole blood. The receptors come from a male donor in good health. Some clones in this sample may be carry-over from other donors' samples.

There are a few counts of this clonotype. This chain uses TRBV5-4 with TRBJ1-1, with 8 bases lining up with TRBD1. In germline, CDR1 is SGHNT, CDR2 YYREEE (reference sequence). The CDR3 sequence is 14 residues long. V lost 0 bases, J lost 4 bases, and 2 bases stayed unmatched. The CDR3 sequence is CASSLGQGTTEAFF. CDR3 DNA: TGTGCCAGCAGCTTGGGACAGGGGACCACTGAAGCTTTCTTT.

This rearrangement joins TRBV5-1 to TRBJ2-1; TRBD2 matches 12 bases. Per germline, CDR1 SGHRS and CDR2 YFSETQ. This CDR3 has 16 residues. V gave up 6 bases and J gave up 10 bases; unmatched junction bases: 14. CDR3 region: CASTLPLAGGPGEQFF. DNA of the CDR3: TGCGCCAGCACCCTTCCTCTAGCGGGAGGGCCGGGGGAGCAGTTCTTC.

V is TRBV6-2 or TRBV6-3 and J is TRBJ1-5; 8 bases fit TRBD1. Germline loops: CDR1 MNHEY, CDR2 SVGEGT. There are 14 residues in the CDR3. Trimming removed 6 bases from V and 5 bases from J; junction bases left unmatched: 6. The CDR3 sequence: CASSKDRVDQPQHF. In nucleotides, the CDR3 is TGTGCCAGCAGCAAGGACAGGGTTGATCAGCCCCAGCATTTT.

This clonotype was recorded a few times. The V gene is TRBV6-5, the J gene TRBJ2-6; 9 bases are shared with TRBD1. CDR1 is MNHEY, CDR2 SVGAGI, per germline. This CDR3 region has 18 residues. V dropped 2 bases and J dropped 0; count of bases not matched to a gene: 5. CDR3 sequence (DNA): TGTGCCAGCAGTTACGGGACAGGGTCGCCCTCTGGGGCCAACGTCCTGACTTTC. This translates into CASSYGTGSPSGANVLTF.

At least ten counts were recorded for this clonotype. CDR3 nucleotides: TGCAGCGTTGCGGACACTGATCAGCCCCAGCATTTT. Translating gives CSVADTDQPQHF. This chain links TRBV29-1 with TRBJ1-5; perhaps TRBD1 as D (5 bases). Germline V gene sequence: CDR1 SQVTM, CDR2 ANQGSEA. The CDR3 is 12 amino acids. V was pared by 4 bases and J by 5 bases, with 9 bases between.

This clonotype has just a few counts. The CDR3 DNA reads as TGTGCCAGCAGCCGACGCCTCCCGGGACGGGGAACCTACGAGCAGTACTTC. Its protein product is CASSRRLPGRGTYEQYF. This rearrangement joins TRBV2 to TRBJ2-7; D might be TRBD1 or TRBD2, each matching 5 bases. Trimming stripped 6 bases from V and 2 bases from J, with 23 bases between. This CDR3 comprises 17 residues. Looked up from germline, CDR1 is SNHLY and CDR2 is FYNNEI.

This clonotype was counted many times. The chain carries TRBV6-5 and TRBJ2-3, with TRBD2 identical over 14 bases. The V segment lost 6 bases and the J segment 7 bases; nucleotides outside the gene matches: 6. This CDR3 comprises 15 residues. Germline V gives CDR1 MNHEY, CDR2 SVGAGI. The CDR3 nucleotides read TGTGCCAGCAGCCCCCGACTAGCGGGAGGGTATACGCAGTATTTT. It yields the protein CASSPRLAGGYTQYF.

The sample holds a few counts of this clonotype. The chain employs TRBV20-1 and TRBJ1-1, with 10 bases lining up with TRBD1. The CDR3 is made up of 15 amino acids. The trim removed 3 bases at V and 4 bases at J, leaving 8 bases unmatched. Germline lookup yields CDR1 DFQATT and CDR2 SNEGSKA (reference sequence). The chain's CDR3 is CSARTGGAGATEAFF. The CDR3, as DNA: TGCAGTGCTAGGACAGGGGGCGCGGGGGCCACTGAAGCTTTCTTT.

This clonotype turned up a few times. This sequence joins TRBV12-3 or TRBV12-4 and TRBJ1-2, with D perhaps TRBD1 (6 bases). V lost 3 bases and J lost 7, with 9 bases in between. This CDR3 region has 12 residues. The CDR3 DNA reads TGTGCCAGCAGTTTCGGGGGGCCTGGCTACACCTTC. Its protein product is CASSFGGPGYTF.

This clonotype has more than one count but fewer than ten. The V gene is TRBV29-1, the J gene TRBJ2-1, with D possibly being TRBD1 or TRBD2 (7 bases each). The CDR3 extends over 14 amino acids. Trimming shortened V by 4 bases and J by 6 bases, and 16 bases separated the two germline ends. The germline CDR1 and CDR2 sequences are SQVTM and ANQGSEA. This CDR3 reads CSVASGGGLNEQFF. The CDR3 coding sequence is TGCAGCGTTGCCTCAGGGGGGGGCCTCAATGAGCAGTTCTTC.

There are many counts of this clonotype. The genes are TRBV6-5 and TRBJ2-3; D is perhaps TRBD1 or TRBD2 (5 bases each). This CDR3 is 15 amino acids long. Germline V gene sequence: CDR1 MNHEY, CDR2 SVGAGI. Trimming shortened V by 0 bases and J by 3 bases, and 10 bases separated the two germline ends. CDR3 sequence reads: CASSYSLEGTDTQYF. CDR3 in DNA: TGTGCCAGCAGTTACTCTCTCGAGGGGACAGATACGCAGTATTTT.

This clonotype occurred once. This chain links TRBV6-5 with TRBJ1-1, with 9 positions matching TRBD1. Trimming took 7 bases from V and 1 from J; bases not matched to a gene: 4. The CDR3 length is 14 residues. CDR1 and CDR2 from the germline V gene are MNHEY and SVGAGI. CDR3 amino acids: CASNSGQGNTEAFF. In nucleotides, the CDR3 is TGTGCCAGCAATTCGGGACAGGGGAACACTGAAGCTTTCTTT.

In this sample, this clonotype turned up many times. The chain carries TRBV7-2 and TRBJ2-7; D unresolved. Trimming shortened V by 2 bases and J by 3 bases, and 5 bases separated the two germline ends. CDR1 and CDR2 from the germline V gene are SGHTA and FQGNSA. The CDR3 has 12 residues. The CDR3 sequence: CASSLRNYEQYF. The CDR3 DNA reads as TGTGCCAGCAGCTTACGTAACTACGAGCAGTACTTC.

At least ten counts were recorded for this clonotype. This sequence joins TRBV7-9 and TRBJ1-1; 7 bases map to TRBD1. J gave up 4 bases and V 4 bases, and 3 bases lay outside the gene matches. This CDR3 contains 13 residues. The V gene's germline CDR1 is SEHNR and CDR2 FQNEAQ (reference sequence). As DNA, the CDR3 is TGTGCCAGCAGCTCCAACAGGGGCACTGAAGCTTTCTTT. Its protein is CASSSNRGTEAFF.

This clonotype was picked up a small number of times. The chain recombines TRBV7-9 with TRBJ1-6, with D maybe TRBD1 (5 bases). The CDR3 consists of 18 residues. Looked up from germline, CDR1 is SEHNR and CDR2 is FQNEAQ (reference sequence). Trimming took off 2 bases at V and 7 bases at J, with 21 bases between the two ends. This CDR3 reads CASSLKRGRGARNSPLHF. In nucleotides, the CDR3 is TGTGCCAGCAGCTTAAAGCGGGGACGAGGGGCGAGGAATTCACCCCTCCACTTT. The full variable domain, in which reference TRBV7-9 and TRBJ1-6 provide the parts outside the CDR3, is DTGVSQNPRHKITKRGQNVTFRCDPISEHNRLYWYRQTLGQGPEFLTYFQNEAQLEKSRLLSDRFSAERPKGSFSTLEIQRTEQGDSAMYLCASSLKRGRGARNSPLHFGNGTRLTVT.

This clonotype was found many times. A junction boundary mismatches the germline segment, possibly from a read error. The CDR3 DNA follows: TGTGCCAGCAGCCAAGCCCGAGGACGTTCTACGCTCTTCTTC. Protein sequence: CASSQARGRSTLFF. The chain employs TRBV3-1 and TRBJ2-7; D is undetermined. This CDR3 region has 14 residues. Germline lookup yields CDR1 LGHDT and CDR2 YNNKEL (reference sequence).

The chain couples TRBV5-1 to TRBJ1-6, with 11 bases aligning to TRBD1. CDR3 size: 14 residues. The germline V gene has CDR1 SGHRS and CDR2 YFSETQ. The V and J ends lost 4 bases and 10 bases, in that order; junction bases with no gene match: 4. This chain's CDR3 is CASSPGTGGSPLHF. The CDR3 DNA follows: TGCGCCAGCAGCCCTGGGACAGGGGGATCACCCCTCCACTTT. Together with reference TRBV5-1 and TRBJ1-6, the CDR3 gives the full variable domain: KAGVTQTPRYLIKTRGQQVTLSCSPISGHRSVSWYQQTPGQGLQFLFEYFSETQRNKGNFPGRFSGRQFSNSRSEMNVSTLELGDSALYLCASSPGTGGSPLHFGNGTRLTVT.

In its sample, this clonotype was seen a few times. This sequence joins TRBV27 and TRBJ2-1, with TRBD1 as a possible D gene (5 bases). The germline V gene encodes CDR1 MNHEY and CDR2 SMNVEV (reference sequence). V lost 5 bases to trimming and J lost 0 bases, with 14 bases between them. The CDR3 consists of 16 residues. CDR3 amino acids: CASSLVTASSYNEQFF. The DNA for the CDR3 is TGTGCCAGCAGTCTCGTGACAGCGAGCTCCTACAATGAGCAGTTCTTC.